In this sample, the clone carrying this T cell receptor (beta chain) turned up a few times. Its cognate antigen is unknown. The use of genomic DNA as template underpinned the TCR beta VDJ and CDR3 profiling. TCRdb re-analysed the reads in MiXCR, keeping a single row per CDR3 protein. The sample records about 81,000 distinct CDR3 sequences, under 50% being singletons. CDR3 length equals 15 residues. Germline V gene lookup returns CDR1 DFQATT and CDR2 SNEGSKA (reference sequence). V was pared by 1 base and J by 4 bases, with 17 bases between. The data are from a study of CD8+CD57+ T cells in acquired aplastic anemia. Study details: Sorting CD4+ and CD8+ cells gave DNA averaging about 3.3 ug.

Broader study findings: Patients showed no significant difference from controls in CD8+ Simpson's diversity.

Sequencing was done on a sample of sorted CD4+, CD8+, or CD8+CD57+ T cells (not recorded which) from PBMCs. V and J are TRBV20-1 and TRBJ2-7; a possible D gene is TRBD1 (5 bases). The TCR comes from a human donor in good health, serving as a control. CDR3 in amino acids: CSARGKLTRAYEQYF. The CDR3, as DNA: TGCAGTGCTAGAGGGAAGTTAACCAGGGCTTACGAGCAGTACTTC.